This T cell receptor beta chain was identified in a study of identical twins. General observations from the study: Recombination models fit unrelated individuals' TCR alpha sharing but underestimated twins'. Abundant cord blood beta clonotypes carried fewer insertions; memory repertoires showed none.

TCRdb recomputed calls from the 5' RACE reads with MiXCR, one row per CDR3 protein. The sample includes some 570,000 distinct CDR3 sequences, around 24% of them seen just once. Regarding this clonotype: Its cognate antigen is unknown.

V was clipped by 0 bases and J by 0 bases; unmatched bases: 1. The CDR3 is 15 amino acids. CDR1 and CDR2 (germline): LNHNV, YYDKDF (reference sequence). These records were also assigned to another study, of yellow fever vaccine responses in identical twins.

Input material: CD4+ T cells sorted from blood. This sequence originates from a woman between 18 and 29 years old in good health. The V and J genes are TRBV15 and TRBJ2-5; 7 positions agree with TRBD2. The CDR3 loop is CATSREGTNQETQYF. The CDR3 nucleotides are TGTGCCACCAGCAGAGAGGGGACTAACCAAGAGACCCAGTACTTC.